The T cell receptor (beta chain) under discussion was sequenced for a study of shared clonotypes between healthy human individuals. As concerns this clone: Its antigen is not identified.

V dropped 2 bases and J dropped 0 bases, with 8 bases sitting between them. In germline, CDR1 is MNHEY, CDR2 SMNVEV (reference sequence). This CDR3 spans 15 amino acids. Study results and caveats: Enrolling few donors narrowed the genetic and exposure-history diversity that was represented.

Generated by immunoSEQ multiplex PCR, the TCRdb table keeps only in-frame clones and is missing some. The sample consists of under 600,000 clones, around 77% of them appearing once. Unsorted samples drew genomic DNA from approximately 87 million PBMCs. What was sequenced was PBMCs. V and J are TRBV27 and TRBJ2-1; the D is unclear. The TCR sequence derives from a woman in her thirties or forties in good health. Some clones in this sample may be carry-over from other donors' samples. The CDR3 region has the DNA TGTGCCAGCAGTTTAACACCGAGCTCCTACAATGAGCAGTTCTTC. Translation: CASSLTPSSYNEQFF.